A selection of T cell receptor beta chains follows, all from one sample in a study of blood T cell repertoires in COVID-19. This table comes from immunoSEQ multiplex PCR, and its TCRdb copy is limited to in-frame clones, with some not included. Here the sample spans some 180,000 clones, roughly 84% being singletons. Sequencing was performed on peripheral blood. These receptors were collected from a human donor in a cohort sampled during active COVID-19. Both conserved end residues are part of each CDR3. D genes are given only for firm matches. Clone size is not always given. Where it is, it says once, few, many or a class for expanded clones.

-	TRBV6-5	TRBJ2-3	TRBD2	TGTGCCAGCAGTTTTAGCGGGAGCCACACAGATACGCAGTATTTT	CASSFSGSHTDTQYF
-	TRBV14	TRBJ1-6	-	TGTGCCAGCAGCCGAAGCGGGAGCTCCTATAATTCACCCCTCCACTTT	CASSRSGSSYNSPLHF
-	TRBV21-1	TRBJ2-1	-	TGTGCCAGCAGCCTCGGGTGCTGGGGCTATGAGCAGTTCTTC	CASSLGCWGYEQFF
-	TRBV4-2	TRBJ2-3	TRBD2	TGTGCCAGCAGCCAGACCTATGGCAGGGAGGGAGATACGCAGTATTTT	CASSQTYGREGDTQYF
-	TRBV14	TRBJ2-2	TRBD2	TGTGCCAGCAGCCAAGATGGGAGGGGACGAACCGGGGAGCTGTTTTTT	CASSQDGRGRTGELFF
few	TRBV29-1	TRBJ1-1	TRBD1	TGCAGCGTTGAAGGTCTGTATCGGACAGGGGCAGGGGACACTGAAGCTTTCTTT	CSVEGLYRTGAGDTEAFF
-	TRBV4-1	TRBJ2-7	-	TGCGCCAGCAGCCAAGGGGGGGTACATTCAACAATTCCCTACGAGCAGTACTTC	CASSQGGVHSTIPYEQYF
-	TRBV29-1	TRBJ2-3	TRBD2	TGCAGCGTCTTAGCGGGAGCGGCAGATACGCAGTATTTT	CSVLAGAADTQYF
-	TRBV18	TRBJ2-3	TRBD2	TGTGCCAGCTCACCCACGGCTCACCTAGCGGGAAGCACAGATACGCAGTATTTT	CASSPTAHLAGSTDTQYF
-	TRBV5-1	TRBJ2-3	TRBD1	TGCGCCAGCAGCTTGGTGGTAGTGACAGGGGCTAGCACAGATACGCAGTATTTT	CASSLVVVTGASTDTQYF
-	TRBV5-1	TRBJ2-7	-	TGCGCCAGCAGCTTGGGTGTTACGTGGGCCCCCGTCTACGAGCAGTACTTC	CASSLGVTWAPVYEQYF
-	TRBV15	TRBJ1-1	TRBD1	TGTGCCACCAGCGACCGGGACAGGGGTCATAACACTGAAGCTTTCTTT	CATSDRDRGHNTEAFF
once	TRBV5-6	TRBJ2-3	-	TGTGCCAGCAGCTTGGGTCTCACAGATACGCAGTATTTT	CASSLGLTDTQYF
-	TRBV6-2/TRBV6-3	TRBJ2-7	TRBD1	TGTGCCAGCAGTTTCGGACAGGCCTACGAGCAGTACTTC	CASSFGQAYEQYF
once	TRBV15	TRBJ2-7	-	TGTGCCACCAGCTTAGCCTGGTCTAGCATCCACGAGCAGTACTTC	CATSLAWSSIHEQYF
-	TRBV19	TRBJ2-2	-	TGTGCCAGTAAGGGGCAGATCGCGAACACCGGGGAGCTGTTTTTT	CASKGQIANTGELFF
-	TRBV7-9	TRBJ2-7	TRBD1	TGTGCCAGCAGCTCAACAGGGGGCCTCTCCTACGAGCAGTACTTC	CASSSTGGLSYEQYF
once	TRBV7-2	TRBJ2-3	TRBD2	TGTGCCAGCAGCCGCCCAGCGGGAGCAGATACGCAGTATTTT	CASSRPAGADTQYF
few	TRBV11-3	TRBJ2-1	TRBD2	TGTGCCAGCAGCTTAGGACTAGCGGGAGCTAATGAGCAGTTCTTC	CASSLGLAGANEQFF
-	TRBV11-2	TRBJ2-7	-	TGTGCCAGCAGTCGGGACACGACCTACGAGCAGTACTTC	CASSRDTTYEQYF
-	TRBV3-1/TRBV3-2	TRBJ2-1	TRBD2	TGTGCCAGCAGGACCCGCACTAGCGGCTCCTACAATGAGCAGTTCTTC	CASRTRTSGSYNEQFF
once	TRBV2	TRBJ2-1	TRBD2	TGTGCATACGGACTAGCGGGGGGCACTTTGTACAATGAGCAGTTCTTC	CAYGLAGGTLYNEQFF
-	TRBV18	TRBJ1-1	-	TGTGCCAGCTCACCGGTAGTGTCACTCGACACTGAAGCTTTCTTT	CASSPVVSLDTEAFF